Each of the 27 T cell receptor beta chains below was sequenced from the same sample in a study of cytomegalovirus exposure and HLA in healthy donors. 60 Vbeta and 13 Jbeta primers were used in PCR. TCRdb's copy holds only in-frame clones and misses some; the assay was immunoSEQ multiplex PCR. In the table there are 95,000 to 150,000 clones, over 75% of which are singletons. The sample comprised PBMCs. The receptor source for this set is a man aged 30 to 45 in good health and CMV-seronegative.

The chain is built from TRBV5-6 and TRBJ2-4, with D possibly being TRBD1 (5 bases). Trimming removed 3 bases at V and 5 bases at J, with 15 bases between. The CDR3 is 15 residues long. Germline V gene data show CDR1 as SGHDT and CDR2 as YYEEEE. As DNA, the CDR3 is TGTGCCAGCAGCTACCTCAGGGTCCCCCAAAACATTCAGTACTTC. Protein product: CASSYLRVPQNIQYF.

The V call is TRBV19, the J call TRBJ1-6; 8 nucleotides line up with TRBD1. There are 17 residues in the CDR3. CDR1 is LNHDA, CDR2 SQIVND, per germline (reference sequence). With V trimmed by 3 bases and J by 9 bases, 13 bases remained unmatched. Here the CDR3 DNA reads TGTGCCAGTAGTATCCAGACAGGGGTTGGTTCGGGTTCACCCCTCCACTTT. The encoded protein is CASSIQTGVGSGSPLHF.

V is TRBV6-6 and J is TRBJ1-1; D is perhaps TRBD1 (6 bases). The CDR3 has 13 residues. V was clipped by 5 bases and J by 3 bases, with 10 bases between them. Germline V lookup: CDR1 MNHNY, CDR2 SVGAGI (reference sequence). The chain's CDR3 is CASSRDTYTEAFF. CDR3 bases: TGTGCCAGCAGTAGGGACACCTACACTGAAGCTTTCTTT.

This clone occurred a few times. V gene TRBV7-9 combines with J gene TRBJ1-4; 7 nucleotides align to TRBD1. After removal of 5 bases from V and 8 bases from J, the junction contained 14 bases not matched to a gene. CDR3 length: 16 residues. Germline-derived CDR1 and CDR2 are SEHNR and FQNEAQ (reference sequence). The CDR3 region is CASSQFGDRVGEKLFF. In DNA, the CDR3 is TGTGCCAGCAGCCAGTTTGGTGACAGGGTTGGGGAAAAACTGTTTTTT.

V is TRBV2 and J is TRBJ2-5, with 8 positions matching TRBD2. Germline-derived CDR1 and CDR2 are SNHLY and FYNNEI. V dropped 2 bases and J dropped 5; count of bases not matched to a gene: 7. The CDR3 is 15 residues long. Here the CDR3 reads CASSENGGGWETQYF. In DNA form, the CDR3 reads TGTGCCAGCAGTGAAAACGGGGGGGGCTGGGAGACCCAGTACTTC.

This CDR3 reads CASSLHAGAGNQPQHF. In DNA, the CDR3 is TGTGCCAGCAGTTTACACGCGGGGGCCGGCAATCAGCCCCAGCATTTT. The genes are TRBV28 and TRBJ1-5; maybe TRBD1 (6 bases). The CDR3 sequence is 16 residues long. Germline V gives CDR1 MDHEN, CDR2 SYDVKM. The V gene lost 2 bases and the J gene lost 2 bases, with 13 bases spanning the gap.

This sequence joins TRBV6-1 and TRBJ2-2, with D possibly matching TRBD1 (6 bases). Germline lookup yields CDR1 MNHNS and CDR2 SASEGT. The CDR3 contains 16 residues. The germline V and J ends were trimmed by 1 base and 6 bases, with 15 bases remaining between them. Here the CDR3 reads CASSEVGQGIAGELFF. Written as DNA, the CDR3 is TGTGCCAGCAGTGAAGTAGGGCAGGGGATTGCCGGGGAGCTGTTTTTT.

The rearrangement links TRBV7-9 to TRBJ2-2; D is uncertain. V was trimmed by 5 bases and J by 3 bases, leaving 13 bases between them. The CDR3 is made up of 15 amino acids. Per germline, CDR1 SEHNR and CDR2 FQNEAQ (reference sequence). As DNA, the CDR3 is TGTGCCAGCAGCCCAAGAGAAGATTACACCGGGGAGCTGTTTTTT. Protein sequence: CASSPREDYTGELFF.

The J gene is TRBJ1-4, the V gene TRBV27, with D perhaps matching TRBD1 (5 bases). This CDR3 is 15 amino acids long. Looked up from germline, CDR1 is MNHEY and CDR2 is SMNVEV (reference sequence). V lost 6 bases and J 7 bases, leaving 18 bases between the germline ends. CDR3 sequence (DNA): TGTGCCAGCAGGTCAGGAGGGGCCGGGGGTGAAAAACTGTTTTTT. It yields the protein CASRSGGAGGEKLFF.

This clone was counted a single time. This chain links TRBV25-1 with TRBJ2-5; 9 nucleotides agree with TRBD1. CDR3 length equals 17 residues. The V gene end was trimmed by 3 bases and the J gene end by 1 base; junction bases not matched to a gene: 9. CDR1 and CDR2 (germline): MGHDK, SYGVNS. The CDR3 spells CASSDPSGQGLQETQYF. The CDR3 DNA reads TGTGCCAGCAGTGACCCCTCGGGACAGGGCCTCCAAGAGACCCAGTACTTC.

The chain carries TRBV6-1 and TRBJ2-2, with D possibly TRBD2 on 5 matching bases. CDR1 and CDR2 from the germline V gene are MNHNS and SASEGT. The CDR3 consists of 11 residues. Trimming stripped 8 bases from V and 4 bases from J, with 5 bases between. CDR3 sequence: CASEGTGELFF. The CDR3 coding sequence is TGTGCCAGCGAGGGCACCGGGGAGCTGTTTTTT.

This chain links TRBV14 with TRBJ2-1, with 7 positions matching TRBD2. The V segment lost 1 base and the J segment 0 bases; nucleotides outside the gene matches: 0. Germline V lookup: CDR1 SGHDN, CDR2 FVKESK. This CDR3 has 15 residues. CDR3 sequence: CASSQGGGSYNEQFF. CDR3 coding DNA: TGTGCCAGCAGCCAAGGGGGGGGCTCCTACAATGAGCAGTTCTTC.

The V gene is TRBV11-2, the J gene TRBJ1-4, with TRBD1 matching over 7 bases. Losses at the gene ends were 3 bases for V and 1 base for J; bases not matched to a gene: 5. CDR1 is SGHAT and CDR2 is FQNNGV in the germline V gene. There are 16 residues in the CDR3. The CDR3 nucleotides are TGTGCCAGCAGCTTTCCCCAGGGGGGAACTAATGAAAAACTGTTTTTT. This codes for CASSFPQGGTNEKLFF.

The chain recombines TRBV4-3 with TRBJ1-2, with D possibly TRBD1 on 5 matching bases. The CDR3 is 15 amino acids. The germline gives CDR1 LGHNA, CDR2 YSLEER. The V gene lost 4 bases and the J gene lost 4 bases, with 16 bases spanning the gap. This chain's CDR3 is CASSPSRRGGYGYTF. The CDR3 DNA is TGCGCCAGCAGCCCCTCCCGGCGGGGCGGCTATGGCTACACCTTC.

The chain is built from TRBV19 and TRBJ2-3; 9 bases line up with TRBD1. The V gene end was trimmed by 7 bases and the J gene end by 0 bases; junction bases not matched to a gene: 5. CDR3 length equals 15 residues. Germline-derived CDR1 and CDR2 are LNHDA and SQIVND (reference sequence). The chain's CDR3 is CASNRGQASTDTQYF. The CDR3 DNA follows: TGTGCCAGTAACAGGGGGCAGGCTAGCACAGATACGCAGTATTTT.

V gene TRBV7-9 combines with J gene TRBJ2-7, with D possibly TRBD1 on 6 matching bases. CDR1 and CDR2 (germline): SEHNR, FQNEAQ (reference sequence). The germline V and J ends were trimmed by 2 bases and 0 bases, with 8 bases remaining between them. This CDR3 contains 14 residues. The CDR3 protein is CASSLRGGSYEQYF. In nucleotides, the CDR3 is TGTGCCAGCAGCTTACGAGGGGGCTCCTACGAGCAGTACTTC.

In its sample, this clone was seen once. The gene calls are TRBV6-1 and TRBJ1-1, with 7 bases that match TRBD1. Germline V CDR1 and CDR2: MNHNS, SASEGT. Trimming cost V 10 bases and J 7 bases; bases outside gene matches: 3. This CDR3 is built from 10 residues. This CDR3 reads CATRDSEAFF. In nucleotides, the CDR3 is TGTGCCACCCGGGACAGTGAAGCTTTCTTT.

The genes are TRBV10-3 and TRBJ2-1; 7 bases agree with TRBD2. CDR3 size: 11 residues. Trimming took 8 bases from V and 9 from J; bases not matched to a gene: 4. The germline gives CDR1 ENHRY, CDR2 SYGVKD. Written as DNA, the CDR3 is TGTGCCATCCAGGAGCGGGGTGAGCAGTTCTTC. Translated: CAIQERGEQFF.

The gene calls are TRBV7-2 and TRBJ2-3, with no clear D. V was trimmed by 3 bases and J by 4 bases, leaving 11 bases between them. The CDR3 length is 14 residues. Germline CDR1 reads SGHTA; CDR2 reads FQGNSA. Here the CDR3 DNA reads TGTGCCAGCAGCTTTAGAGGTCTCCCAGATACGCAGTATTTT. It is translated as CASSFRGLPDTQYF.

The rearrangement links TRBV10-3 to TRBJ2-7; TRBD1 matches 9 bases. V lost 4 bases, J lost 6 bases, and 13 bases stayed unmatched. Germline V CDR1 and CDR2: ENHRY, SYGVKD. The CDR3 has 16 residues. CDR3 amino acids: CAISAPPDGTGTEQYF. The DNA for the CDR3 is TGTGCCATCAGTGCCCCCCCCGACGGGACAGGGACCGAGCAGTACTTC.

The rearrangement joins TRBV10-1 to TRBJ2-7; TRBD2 matches at 9 bases. The CDR3 is 15 amino acids. J gave up 5 bases and V 0 bases, and 5 bases lay outside the gene matches. CDR1 is WNHNN and CDR2 is SYGVQD in the germline V gene (reference sequence). CDR3 sequence: CASSESLAGEDEQYF. Written as DNA, the CDR3 is TGCGCCAGCAGTGAGTCCTTAGCGGGGGAGGACGAGCAGTACTTC.

Only a few counts were recorded for this clone. This sequence joins TRBV11-2 and TRBJ2-2; perhaps TRBD2 as D (6 bases). The CDR3 has 15 amino acids. The germline V gene encodes CDR1 SGHAT and CDR2 FQNNGV. V was cut by 1 base and J by 7 bases, with 13 bases left in between. The CDR3, as DNA: TGTGCCAGCAGCTTAGTTGTGGGGCGGGGCGGGGAGCTGTTTTTT. Residues: CASSLVVGRGGELFF.

V usage is TRBV19 and J usage is TRBJ1-3, with 10 positions matching TRBD1. The CDR3 is 17 amino acids. V dropped 3 bases and J dropped 1; count of bases not matched to a gene: 6. Germline V CDR1 and CDR2: LNHDA, SQIVND (reference sequence). The CDR3 loop reads CASSMLRDRGSGNTIYF. The CDR3 DNA follows: TGTGCCAGTAGTATGCTCCGGGACAGGGGTTCTGGAAACACCATATATTTT. Drawing the rest from reference TRBV19 and TRBJ1-3, the complete variable domain is DGGITQSPKYLFRKEGQNVTLSCEQNLNHDAMYWYRQDPGQGLRLIYYSQIVNDFQKGDIAEGYSVSREKKESFPLTVTSAQKNPTAFYLCASSMLRDRGSGNTIYFGEGSWLTVV.

The chain carries TRBV7-9 and TRBJ2-7, with TRBD2 identical over 10 bases. This CDR3 is 15 amino acids long. Germline CDR1 is SEHNR and CDR2 is FQNEAQ (reference sequence). Unmatched junction bases numbered 8, after V lost 5 bases and J lost 4 bases. CDR3 in DNA: TGTGCCAGCAGCCCATCAGCGGGGGGGAAATACGAGCAGTACTTC. Its protein product is CASSPSAGGKYEQYF. The full variable domain, in which reference TRBV7-9 and TRBJ2-7 provide the parts outside the CDR3, is DTGVSQNPRHKITKRGQNVTFRCDPISEHNRLYWYRQTLGQGPEFLTYFQNEAQLEKSRLLSDRFSAERPKGSFSTLEIQRTEQGDSAMYLCASSPSAGGKYEQYFGPGTRLTVT.

J is TRBJ1-1 and V is TRBV9; tentatively, D is TRBD1 (6 bases). The CDR3 totals 14 residues. The ends were cut back, 6 bases at V and 5 bases at J, with 17 bases in the middle. Germline loops: CDR1 SGDLS, CDR2 YYNGEE. The CDR3 DNA reads as TGTGCCAGCACCTCGTTGGGGGCAGGGACTGAAGCTTTCTTT. This encodes CASTSLGAGTEAFF. Complete variable domain (other parts from reference TRBV9 and TRBJ1-1): DSGVTQTPKHLITATGQRVTLRCSPRSGDLSVYWYQQSLDQGLQFLIQYYNGEERAKGNILERFSAQQFPDLHSELNLSSLELGDSALYFCASTSLGAGTEAFFGQGTRLTVV.

The rearrangement joins TRBV25-1 to TRBJ2-7; 8 nucleotides align to TRBD1. The CDR3 totals 15 residues. Germline V gene lookup returns CDR1 MGHDK and CDR2 SYGVNS. Unmatched junction bases numbered 10, after V lost 7 bases and J lost 2 bases. DNA of the CDR3: TGTGCCAGCATGACCGGACAGGGATTTCCCTACGAGCAGTACTTC. This translates into CASMTGQGFPYEQYF.

The chain carries TRBV13 and TRBJ2-7; the match to TRBD2 covers 12 bases. This CDR3 has 15 amino acids. Germline CDR1 PRHDT, CDR2 FYEKMQ (reference sequence). The V gene end was trimmed by 5 bases and the J gene end by 3 bases; junction bases not matched to a gene: 5. In DNA form, the CDR3 reads TGTGCCAGCAGCCCGACTAGCGGGGGAGTCTACGAGCAGTACTTC. This codes for CASSPTSGGVYEQYF.